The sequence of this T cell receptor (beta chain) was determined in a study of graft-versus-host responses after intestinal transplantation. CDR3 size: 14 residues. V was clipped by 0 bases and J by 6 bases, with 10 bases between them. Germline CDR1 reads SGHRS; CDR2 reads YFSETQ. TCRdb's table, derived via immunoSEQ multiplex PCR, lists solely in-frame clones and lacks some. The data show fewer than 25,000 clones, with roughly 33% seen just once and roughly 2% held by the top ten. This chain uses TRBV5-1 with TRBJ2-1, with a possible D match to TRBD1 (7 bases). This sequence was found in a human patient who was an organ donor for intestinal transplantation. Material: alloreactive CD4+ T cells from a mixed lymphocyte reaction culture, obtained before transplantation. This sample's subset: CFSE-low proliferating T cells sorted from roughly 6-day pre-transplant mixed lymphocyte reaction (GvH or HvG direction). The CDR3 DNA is TGCGCCAGCAGCTTGGACAGGGGAGGCAATGAGCAGTTCTTC. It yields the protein CASSLDRGGNEQFF.